This TCR beta chain was retrieved from a study of molecular identifiers for immune sequencing clone quantification. This CDR3 spans 15 amino acids. V was trimmed by 0 bases and J by 5 bases, leaving 15 bases between them. CDR1 and CDR2 from the germline V gene are SGHRS and YFSETQ. This clonotype was seen a handful of times. TCRdb itself ran the PCR reads through MiXCR, one entry per CDR3 protein. In the table there are about 500,000 distinct CDR3 sequences, around 23% of which are singletons. The chain recombines TRBV5-1 with TRBJ2-7, with D hard to call. The origin of this receptor is a human donor in good health. Some libraries in this study had Jurkat cell RNA spiked in. Sequencing was done on a sample of naive CD8+ T cells from blood, with Jurkat cell RNA spiked in. Subset denoted: FACS-sorted CD8+CD4-CCR7+CD45RA+ naive T cells. The CDR3 region is CASSLGGVGGDEQYF. The CDR3 DNA reads TGCGCCAGCAGCTTGGGCGGCGTAGGTGGGGACGAGCAGTACTTC.